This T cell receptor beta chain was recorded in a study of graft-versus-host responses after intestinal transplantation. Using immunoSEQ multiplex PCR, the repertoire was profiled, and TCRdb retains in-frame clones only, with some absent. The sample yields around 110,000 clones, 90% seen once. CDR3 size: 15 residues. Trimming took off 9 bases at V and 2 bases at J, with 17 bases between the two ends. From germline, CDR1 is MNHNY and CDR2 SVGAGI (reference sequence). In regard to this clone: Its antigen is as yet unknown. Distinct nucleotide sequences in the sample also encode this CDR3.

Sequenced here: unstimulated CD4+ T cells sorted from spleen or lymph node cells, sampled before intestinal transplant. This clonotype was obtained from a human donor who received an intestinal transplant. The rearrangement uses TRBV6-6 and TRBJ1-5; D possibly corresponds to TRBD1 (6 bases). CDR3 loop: CASRQQGRGNQPQHF. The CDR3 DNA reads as TGTGCCAGTAGGCAACAGGGAAGAGGCAATCAGCCCCAGCATTTT.